This T cell receptor (beta chain) appears in the sequencing data of a study of multiple sclerosis patients with progressive multifocal leukoencephalopathy. Only in-frame clones appear in the TCRdb table, and some are missing; sequencing was by immunoSEQ multiplex PCR. The sample shows 30,000 or so clones, 85% of them seen only once. The germline V gene has CDR1 MDHEN and CDR2 SYDVKM. This CDR3 comprises 17 residues. V was shortened by 4 bases and J by 2 bases, with 20 bases between the two germline ends. This clone was found once. The time point was: time of PML onset. V is TRBV28 and J is TRBJ2-5, with D possibly TRBD1 on 6 matching bases. The receptor comes from a woman aged 25 to 39 with progressive multifocal leukoencephalopathy. The material sequenced was PBMCs, taken from a patient treated with natalizumab. This CDR3 reads CASSSITFRTDQETQYF. The CDR3 nucleotides read TGTGCCAGCAGTTCCATTACCTTCCGGACAGATCAAGAGACCCAGTACTTC.